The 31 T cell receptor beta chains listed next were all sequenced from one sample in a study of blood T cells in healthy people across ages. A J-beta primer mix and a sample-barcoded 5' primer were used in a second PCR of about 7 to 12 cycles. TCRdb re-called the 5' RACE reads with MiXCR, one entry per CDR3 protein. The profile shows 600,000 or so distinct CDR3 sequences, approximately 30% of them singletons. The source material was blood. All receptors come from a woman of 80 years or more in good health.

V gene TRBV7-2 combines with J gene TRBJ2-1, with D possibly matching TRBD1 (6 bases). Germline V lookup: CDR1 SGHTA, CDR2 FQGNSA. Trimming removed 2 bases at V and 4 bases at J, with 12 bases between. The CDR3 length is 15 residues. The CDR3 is CASSLWQGPYNEQFF. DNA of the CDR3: TGTGCCAGCAGCTTATGGCAGGGGCCTTACAATGAGCAGTTCTTC. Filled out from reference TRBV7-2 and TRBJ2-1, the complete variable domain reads GAGVSQSPSNKVTEKGKDVELRCDPISGHTALYWYRQSLGQGLEFLIYFQGNSAPDKSGLPSDRFSAERTGGSVSTLTIQRTQQEDSAVYLCASSLWQGPYNEQFFGPGTRLTVL.

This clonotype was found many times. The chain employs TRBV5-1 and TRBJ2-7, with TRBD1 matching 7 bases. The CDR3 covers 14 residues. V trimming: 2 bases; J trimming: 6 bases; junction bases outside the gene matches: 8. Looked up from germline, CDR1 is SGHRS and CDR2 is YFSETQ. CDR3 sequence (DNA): TGCGCCAGCAGCTTACCGGGACAGTCGCCCGAGCAGTACTTC. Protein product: CASSLPGQSPEQYF.

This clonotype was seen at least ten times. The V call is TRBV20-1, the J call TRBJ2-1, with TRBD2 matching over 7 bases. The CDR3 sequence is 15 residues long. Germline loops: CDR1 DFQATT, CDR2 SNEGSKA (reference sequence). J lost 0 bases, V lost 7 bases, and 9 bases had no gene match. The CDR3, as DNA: TGCAGTGAAACTAGCGTCCCGAGCTCCTACAATGAGCAGTTCTTC. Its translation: CSETSVPSSYNEQFF.

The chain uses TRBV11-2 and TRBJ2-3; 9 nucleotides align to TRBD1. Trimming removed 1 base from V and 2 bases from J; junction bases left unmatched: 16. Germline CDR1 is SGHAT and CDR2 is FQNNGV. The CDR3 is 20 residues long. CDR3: CASSLGQGGDRAFLTDTQYF. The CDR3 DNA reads TGTGCCAGCAGCTTAGGACAAGGAGGGGACAGGGCCTTTCTCACAGATACGCAGTATTTT.

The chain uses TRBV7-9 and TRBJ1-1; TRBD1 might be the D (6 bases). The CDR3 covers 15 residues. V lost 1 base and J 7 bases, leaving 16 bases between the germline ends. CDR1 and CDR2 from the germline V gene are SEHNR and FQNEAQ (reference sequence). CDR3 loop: CASSLEAGATFEAFF. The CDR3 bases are TGTGCCAGCAGCTTAGAAGCGGGGGCGACGTTTGAAGCTTTCTTT.

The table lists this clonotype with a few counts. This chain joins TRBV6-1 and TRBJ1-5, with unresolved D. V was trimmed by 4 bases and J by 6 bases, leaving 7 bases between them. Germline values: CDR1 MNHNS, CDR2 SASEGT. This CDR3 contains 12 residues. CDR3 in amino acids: CASSAGAQPQHF. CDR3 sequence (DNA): TGTGCCAGCAGTGCGGGAGCTCAGCCCCAGCATTTT.

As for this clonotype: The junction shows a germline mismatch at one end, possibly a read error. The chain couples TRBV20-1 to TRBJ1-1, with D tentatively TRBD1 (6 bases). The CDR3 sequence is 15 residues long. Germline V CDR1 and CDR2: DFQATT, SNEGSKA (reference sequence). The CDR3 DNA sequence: TGCAGTGCTAGCCAAGACAGGCCGACGAACACTGGAGCTTTCTTT. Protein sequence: CSASQDRPTNTGAFF.

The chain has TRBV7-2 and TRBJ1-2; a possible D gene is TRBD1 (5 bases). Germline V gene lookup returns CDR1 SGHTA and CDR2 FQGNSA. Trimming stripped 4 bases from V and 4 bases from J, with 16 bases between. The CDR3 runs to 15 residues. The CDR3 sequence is CASSSVGTGIYGYTF. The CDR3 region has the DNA TGTGCCAGCAGCTCGGTCGGGACGGGAATCTATGGCTACACCTTC. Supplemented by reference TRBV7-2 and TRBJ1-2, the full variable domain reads GAGVSQSPSNKVTEKGKDVELRCDPISGHTALYWYRQSLGQGLEFLIYFQGNSAPDKSGLPSDRFSAERTGGSVSTLTIQRTQQEDSAVYLCASSSVGTGIYGYTFGSGTRLTVV.

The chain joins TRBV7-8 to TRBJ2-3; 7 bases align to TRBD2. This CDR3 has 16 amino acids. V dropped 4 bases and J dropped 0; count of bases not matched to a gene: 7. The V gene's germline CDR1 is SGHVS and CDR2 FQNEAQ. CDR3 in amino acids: CASSSLAESSTDTQYF. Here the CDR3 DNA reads TGTGCCAGCAGCTCCCTAGCGGAATCTAGCACAGATACGCAGTATTTT.

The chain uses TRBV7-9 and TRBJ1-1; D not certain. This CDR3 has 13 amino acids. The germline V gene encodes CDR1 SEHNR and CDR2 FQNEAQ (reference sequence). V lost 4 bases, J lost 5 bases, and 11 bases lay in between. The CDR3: CASSSRVITEAFF. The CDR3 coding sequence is TGTGCCAGCAGCTCCCGGGTAATAACTGAAGCTTTCTTT.

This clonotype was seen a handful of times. The CDR3, as DNA: TGTGCCTGGAGGGCCGGACTAGCAGAGTACTTC. Its protein is CAWRAGLAEYF. The chain is built from TRBV30 and TRBJ2-5, with 8 positions matching TRBD2. V trimming: 3 bases; J trimming: 12 bases; junction bases outside the gene matches: 6. The CDR3 consists of 11 residues. The germline gives CDR1 GTSNPN, CDR2 SVGIG (reference sequence).

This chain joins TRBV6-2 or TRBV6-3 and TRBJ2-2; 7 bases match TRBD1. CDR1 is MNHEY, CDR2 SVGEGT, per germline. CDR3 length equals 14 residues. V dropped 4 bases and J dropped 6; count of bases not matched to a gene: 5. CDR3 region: CASSFQGVPGELFF. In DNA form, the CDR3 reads TGTGCCAGCAGTTTTCAGGGGGTACCCGGGGAGCTGTTTTTT.

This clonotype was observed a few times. In DNA, the CDR3 is TGCGCCAGCAGCCAACTTATAGCGGGGGGGGCAGATACGCAGTATTTT. Translation: CASSQLIAGGADTQYF. The rearrangement uses TRBV4-3 and TRBJ2-3, with TRBD2 matching over 11 bases. V shed 2 bases and J 4 bases; nucleotides not matched to a gene: 5. Germline V CDR1 and CDR2: LGHNA, YSLEER. The CDR3 has 16 residues.

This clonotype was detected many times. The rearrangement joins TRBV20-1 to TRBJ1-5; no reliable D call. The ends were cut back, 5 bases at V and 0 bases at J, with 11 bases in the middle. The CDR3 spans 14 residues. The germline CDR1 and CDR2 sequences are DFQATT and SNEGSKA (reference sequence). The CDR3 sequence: CSAGRRYSNQPQHF. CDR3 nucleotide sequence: TGCAGTGCTGGTAGGCGGTATAGCAATCAGCCCCAGCATTTT.

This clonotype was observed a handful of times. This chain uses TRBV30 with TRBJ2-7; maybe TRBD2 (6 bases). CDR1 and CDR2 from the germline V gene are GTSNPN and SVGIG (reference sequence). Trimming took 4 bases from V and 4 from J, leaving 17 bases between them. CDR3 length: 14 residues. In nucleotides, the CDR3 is TGTGCCTGGATCCTGGGTGGAGGGAATTACGAGCAGTACTTC. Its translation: CAWILGGGNYEQYF.

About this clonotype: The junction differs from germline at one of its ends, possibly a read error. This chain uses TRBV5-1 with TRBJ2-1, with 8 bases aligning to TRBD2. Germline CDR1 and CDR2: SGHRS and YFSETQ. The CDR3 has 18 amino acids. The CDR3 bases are TGCGCCAACAGCCCGTCGGGCGGGGGGATTAGCTCCTACGATGAGCAGTTCTTC. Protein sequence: CANSPSGGGISSYDEQFF.

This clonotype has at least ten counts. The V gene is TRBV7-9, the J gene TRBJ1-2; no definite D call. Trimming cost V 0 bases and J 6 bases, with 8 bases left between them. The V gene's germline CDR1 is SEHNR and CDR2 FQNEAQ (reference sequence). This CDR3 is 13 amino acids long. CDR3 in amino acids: CASSLAKEDGYTF. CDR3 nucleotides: TGTGCCAGCAGCTTAGCGAAAGAAGATGGCTACACCTTC. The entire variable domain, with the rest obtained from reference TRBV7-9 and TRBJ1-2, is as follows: DTGVSQNPRHKITKRGQNVTFRCDPISEHNRLYWYRQTLGQGPEFLTYFQNEAQLEKSRLLSDRFSAERPKGSFSTLEIQRTEQGDSAMYLCASSLAKEDGYTFGSGTRLTVV.

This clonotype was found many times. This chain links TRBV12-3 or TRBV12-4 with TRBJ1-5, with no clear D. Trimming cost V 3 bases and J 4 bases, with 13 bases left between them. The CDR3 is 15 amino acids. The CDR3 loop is CASSFRRNNNQPQHF. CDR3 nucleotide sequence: TGTGCCAGCAGTTTCCGGCGAAACAATAATCAGCCCCAGCATTTT.

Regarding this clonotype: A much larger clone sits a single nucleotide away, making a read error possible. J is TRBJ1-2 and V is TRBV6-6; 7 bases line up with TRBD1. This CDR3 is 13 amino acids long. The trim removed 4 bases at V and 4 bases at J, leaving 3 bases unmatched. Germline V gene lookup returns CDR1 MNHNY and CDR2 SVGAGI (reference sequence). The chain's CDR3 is CASSFGTVYGYTF. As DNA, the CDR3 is TGTGCCAGCAGTTTCGGGACAGTCTATGGCTACACCTTC.

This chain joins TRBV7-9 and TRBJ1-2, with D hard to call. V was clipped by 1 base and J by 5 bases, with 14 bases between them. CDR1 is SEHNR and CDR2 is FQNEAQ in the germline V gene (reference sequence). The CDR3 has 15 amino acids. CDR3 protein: CASSLVDTLWYGYTF. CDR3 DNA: TGTGCCAGCAGCTTAGTCGACACCCTTTGGTATGGCTACACCTTC.

CDR3 DNA: TGTGCCAGCAGCGACCGCGGGGCCGGGGAGACCCAGTACTTC. Its translation is CASSDRGAGETQYF. The genes are TRBV9 and TRBJ2-5; D might be TRBD2 (6 bases). This CDR3 comprises 14 residues. Germline CDR1 reads SGDLS; CDR2 reads YYNGEE. V gave up 3 bases and J gave up 5 bases, with 14 bases separating them.

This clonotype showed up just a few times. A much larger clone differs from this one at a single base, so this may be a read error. The CDR3 reads CASRLAGFSTDAQYF. The DNA for the CDR3 is TGTGCCTCGAGACTAGCGGGATTTAGCACAGATGCGCAGTATTTT. The V and J genes are TRBV12-3 or TRBV12-4 and TRBJ2-3; 11 nucleotides align to TRBD2. The CDR3 runs 15 residues.

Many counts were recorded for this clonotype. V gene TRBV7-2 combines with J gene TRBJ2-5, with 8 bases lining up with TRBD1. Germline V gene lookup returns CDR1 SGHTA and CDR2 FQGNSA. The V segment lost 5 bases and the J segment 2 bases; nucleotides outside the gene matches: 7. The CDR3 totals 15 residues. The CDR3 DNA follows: TGTGCCAGCAGCCCGCACAGGGGGAGGCAAGAGACCCAGTACTTC. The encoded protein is CASSPHRGRQETQYF.

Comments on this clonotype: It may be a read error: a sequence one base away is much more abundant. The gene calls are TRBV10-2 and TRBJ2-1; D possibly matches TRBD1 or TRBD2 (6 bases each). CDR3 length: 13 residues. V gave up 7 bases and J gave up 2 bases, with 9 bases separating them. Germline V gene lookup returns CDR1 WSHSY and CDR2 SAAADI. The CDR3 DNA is TGCGCCAGCAAGGGGGGCCCCTACAATGAGCAGTTCTTC. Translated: CASKGGPYNEQFF.

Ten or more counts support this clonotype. The CDR3 region has the DNA TGCAGCGTTGACGGATATGACTATGGCTACACCTTC. This gives the protein CSVDGYDYGYTF. This rearrangement joins TRBV29-1 to TRBJ1-2, with D uncertain. The CDR3 extends over 12 amino acids. CDR1 and CDR2 from the germline V gene are SQVTM and ANQGSEA. The ends were cut back, 3 bases at V and 3 bases at J, with 8 bases in the middle. The full variable domain, rest sourced from reference TRBV29-1 and TRBJ1-2, is SAVISQKPSRDICQRGTSLTIQCQVDSQVTMMFWYRQQPGQSLTLIATANQGSEATYESGFVIDKFPISRPNLTFSTLTVSNMSPEDSSIYLCSVDGYDYGYTFGSGTRLTVV.

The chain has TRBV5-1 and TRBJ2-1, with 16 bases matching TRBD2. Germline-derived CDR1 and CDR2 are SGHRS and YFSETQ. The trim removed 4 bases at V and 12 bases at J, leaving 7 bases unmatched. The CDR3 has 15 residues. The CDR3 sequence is CASSTGTSGGGLQFF. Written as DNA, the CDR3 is TGCGCCAGCAGCACGGGGACTAGCGGGGGGGGACTGCAGTTCTTC.

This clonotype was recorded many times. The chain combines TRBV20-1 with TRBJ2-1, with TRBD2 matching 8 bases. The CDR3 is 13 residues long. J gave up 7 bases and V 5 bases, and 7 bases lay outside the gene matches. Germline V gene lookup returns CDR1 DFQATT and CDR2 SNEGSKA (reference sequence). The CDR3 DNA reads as TGCAGTGCTGAACGGGGGGGCATGAATGAGCAGTTCTTC. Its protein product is CSAERGGMNEQFF.

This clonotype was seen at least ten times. CDR3 region: CASSLRGSQGDYGYTF. The CDR3 region has the DNA TGTGCCAGCAGCTTGAGGGGGTCCCAGGGGGACTATGGCTACACCTTC. V and J are TRBV7-2 and TRBJ1-2; 7 bases map to TRBD1. Germline V gene lookup returns CDR1 SGHTA and CDR2 FQGNSA. The V and J ends lost 3 bases and 3 bases, in that order; junction bases with no gene match: 10. The CDR3 is made up of 16 amino acids. Variable domain in full (rest from reference TRBV7-2 and TRBJ1-2): GAGVSQSPSNKVTEKGKDVELRCDPISGHTALYWYRQSLGQGLEFLIYFQGNSAPDKSGLPSDRFSAERTGGSVSTLTIQRTQQEDSAVYLCASSLRGSQGDYGYTFGSGTRLTVV.

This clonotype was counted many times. The CDR3 is CASSLRGLESYEQYF. CDR3 bases: TGCGCCAGCAGCTTAAGAGGGCTGGAATCCTACGAGCAGTACTTC. The genes are TRBV5-1 and TRBJ2-7; TRBD2 is a possible D gene (5 bases). V lost 2 bases and J lost 1, with 13 bases in between. This CDR3 has 15 residues. The germline V gene has CDR1 SGHRS and CDR2 YFSETQ.

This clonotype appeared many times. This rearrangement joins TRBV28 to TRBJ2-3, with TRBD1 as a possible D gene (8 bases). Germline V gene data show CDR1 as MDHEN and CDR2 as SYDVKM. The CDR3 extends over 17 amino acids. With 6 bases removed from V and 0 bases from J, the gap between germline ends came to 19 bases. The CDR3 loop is CASRDHRGGRSTDTQYF. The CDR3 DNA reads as TGTGCCAGCAGAGACCACAGGGGGGGGCGTAGCACAGATACGCAGTATTTT.

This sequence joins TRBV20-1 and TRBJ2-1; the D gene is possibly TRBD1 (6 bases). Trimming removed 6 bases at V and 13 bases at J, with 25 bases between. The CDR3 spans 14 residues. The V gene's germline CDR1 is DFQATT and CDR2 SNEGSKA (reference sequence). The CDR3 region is CSALDYRVGETQFF. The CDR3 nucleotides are TGCAGTGCCCTAGACTACAGGGTCGGGGAGACCCAGTTCTTC.